Following are 3 T cell receptor beta chains from one sample sequenced in a study of blood T cell repertoires in COVID-19. The data were produced by immunoSEQ multiplex PCR, yet TCRdb's version contains in-frame clones alone and is incomplete. The sample lists about 300,000 clones, 75% to 95% occurring once. The sample taken for sequencing was peripheral blood. The receptor source for this set is a woman in her twenties or thirties with COVID-19, enrolled during active disease.

The chain uses TRBV6-2 or TRBV6-3 and TRBJ2-3, with 9 bases that match TRBD2. Germline V lookup: CDR1 MNHEY, CDR2 SVGEGT. V was clipped by 6 bases and J by 2 bases; unmatched bases: 6. This CDR3 is built from 15 residues. The chain's CDR3 is CASSLAGHPTDTQYF. The CDR3 DNA sequence: TGTGCCAGCAGCCTAGCGGGACACCCCACAGATACGCAGTATTTT.

V and J are TRBV6-6 and TRBJ2-2, with TRBD1 matching over 10 bases. V was clipped by 7 bases and J by 3 bases; unmatched bases: 5. The CDR3 runs 15 residues. CDR1 and CDR2 from the germline V gene are MNHNY and SVGAGI (reference sequence). DNA of the CDR3: TGTGCCAGCACGTCGACAGGGGGCTACACCGGGGAGCTGTTTTTT. The encoded protein is CASTSTGGYTGELFF.

The chain uses TRBV10-3 and TRBJ1-1; a possible D gene is TRBD1 (5 bases). The CDR3 loop spans 11 amino acids. V lost 7 bases, J lost 10 bases, and 13 bases lay in between. Germline lookup yields CDR1 ENHRY and CDR2 SYGVKD. CDR3 sequence reads: CAITEGISAFF. The CDR3 region has the DNA TGTGCCATCACGGAGGGGATATCAGCTTTCTTT.